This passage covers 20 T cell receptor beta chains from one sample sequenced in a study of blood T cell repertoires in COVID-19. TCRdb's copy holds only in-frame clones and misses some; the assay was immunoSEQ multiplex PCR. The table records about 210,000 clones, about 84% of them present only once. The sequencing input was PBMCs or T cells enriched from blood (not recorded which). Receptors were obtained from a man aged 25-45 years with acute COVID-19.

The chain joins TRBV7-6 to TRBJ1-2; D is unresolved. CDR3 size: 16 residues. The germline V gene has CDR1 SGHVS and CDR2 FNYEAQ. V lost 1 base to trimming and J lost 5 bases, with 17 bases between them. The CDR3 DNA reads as TGTGCCAGCAGCTTAGAAGCGGCAGGCTTGTCGTATGGCTACACCTTC. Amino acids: CASSLEAAGLSYGYTF.

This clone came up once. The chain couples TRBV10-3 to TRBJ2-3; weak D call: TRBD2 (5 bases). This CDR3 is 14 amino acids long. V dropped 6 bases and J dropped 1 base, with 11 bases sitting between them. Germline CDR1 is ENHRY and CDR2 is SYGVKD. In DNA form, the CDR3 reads TGTGCCATCAGCTACTCCGGGGGCACAGATACGCAGTATTTT. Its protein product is CAISYSGGTDTQYF.

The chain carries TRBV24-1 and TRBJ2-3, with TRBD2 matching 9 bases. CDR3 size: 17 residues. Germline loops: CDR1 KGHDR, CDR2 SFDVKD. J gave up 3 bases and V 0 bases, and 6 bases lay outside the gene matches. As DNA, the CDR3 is TGTGCCACCAGTGATTTGAGGCGGGGGGGCCCGACAGATACGCAGTATTTT. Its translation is CATSDLRRGGPTDTQYF.

Written as DNA, the CDR3 is TGTGCCAGTCGCCGGGACAGGGTACCCGGGGAGCTGTTTTTT. It translates to CASRRDRVPGELFF. The rearrangement joins TRBV19 to TRBJ2-2; 9 bases fit TRBD1. Germline V gene sequence: CDR1 LNHDA, CDR2 SQIVND (reference sequence). This CDR3 comprises 14 residues. The V gene end was trimmed by 8 bases and the J gene end by 6 bases; junction bases not matched to a gene: 7.

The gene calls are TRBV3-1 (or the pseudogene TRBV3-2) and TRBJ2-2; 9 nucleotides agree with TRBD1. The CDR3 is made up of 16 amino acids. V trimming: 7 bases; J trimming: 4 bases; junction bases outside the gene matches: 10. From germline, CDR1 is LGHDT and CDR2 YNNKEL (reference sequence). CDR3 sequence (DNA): TGTGCCAGCACCCCATCTGGGACAGGGTTCACCGGGGAGCTGTTTTTT. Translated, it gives CASTPSGTGFTGELFF.

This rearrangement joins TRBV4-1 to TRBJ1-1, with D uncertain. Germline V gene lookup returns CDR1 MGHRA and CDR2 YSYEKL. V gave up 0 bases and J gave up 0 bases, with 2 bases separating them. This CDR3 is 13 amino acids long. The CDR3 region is CASSQDMNTEAFF. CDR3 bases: TGCGCCAGCAGCCAAGATATGAACACTGAAGCTTTCTTT.

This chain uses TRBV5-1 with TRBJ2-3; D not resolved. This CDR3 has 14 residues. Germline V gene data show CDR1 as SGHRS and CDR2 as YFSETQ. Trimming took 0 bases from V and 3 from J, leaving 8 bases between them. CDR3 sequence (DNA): TGCGCCAGCAGCTTGGGGCCGCCTACAGATACGCAGTATTTT. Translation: CASSLGPPTDTQYF. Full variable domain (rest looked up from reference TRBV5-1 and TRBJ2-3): KAGVTQTPRYLIKTRGQQVTLSCSPISGHRSVSWYQQTPGQGLQFLFEYFSETQRNKGNFPGRFSGRQFSNSRSEMNVSTLELGDSALYLCASSLGPPTDTQYFGPGTRLTVL.

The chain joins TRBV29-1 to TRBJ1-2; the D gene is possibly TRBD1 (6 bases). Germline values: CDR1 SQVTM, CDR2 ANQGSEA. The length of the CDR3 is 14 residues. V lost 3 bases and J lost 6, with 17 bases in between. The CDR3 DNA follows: TGCAGCGTTGACAGCAGGGGCTATGGTCATGGCTACACCTTC. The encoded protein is CSVDSRGYGHGYTF.

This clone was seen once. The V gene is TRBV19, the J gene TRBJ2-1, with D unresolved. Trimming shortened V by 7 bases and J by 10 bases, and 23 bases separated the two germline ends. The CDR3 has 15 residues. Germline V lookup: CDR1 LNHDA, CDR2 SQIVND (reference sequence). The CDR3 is CASTLTGSPRLEQFF. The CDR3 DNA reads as TGTGCCAGTACCCTTACCGGGTCCCCTAGGTTAGAGCAGTTCTTC.

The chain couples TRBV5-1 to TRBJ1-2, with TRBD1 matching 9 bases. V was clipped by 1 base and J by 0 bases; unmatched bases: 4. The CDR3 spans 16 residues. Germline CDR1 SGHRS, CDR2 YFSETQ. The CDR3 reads CASSLSRTGANYGYTF. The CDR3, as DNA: TGCGCCAGCAGCTTGTCACGGACAGGGGCTAACTATGGCTACACCTTC.

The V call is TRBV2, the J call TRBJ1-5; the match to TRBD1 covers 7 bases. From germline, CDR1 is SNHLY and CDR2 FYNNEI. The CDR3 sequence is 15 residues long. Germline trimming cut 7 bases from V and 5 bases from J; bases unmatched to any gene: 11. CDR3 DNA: TGTGCCAGCACCCTCCCGGGGACAGCCGATCAGCCCCAGCATTTT. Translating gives CASTLPGTADQPQHF.

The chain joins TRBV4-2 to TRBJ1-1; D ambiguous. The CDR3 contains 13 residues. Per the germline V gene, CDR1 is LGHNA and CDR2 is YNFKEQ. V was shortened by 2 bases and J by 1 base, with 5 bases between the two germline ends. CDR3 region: CASSQWANTEAFF. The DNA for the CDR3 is TGTGCCAGCAGCCAATGGGCGAACACTGAAGCTTTCTTT.

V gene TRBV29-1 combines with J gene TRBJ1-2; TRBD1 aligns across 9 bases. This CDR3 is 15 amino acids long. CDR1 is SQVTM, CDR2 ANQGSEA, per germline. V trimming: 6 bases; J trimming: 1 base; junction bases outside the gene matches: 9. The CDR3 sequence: CSVAGTGTVNYGYTF. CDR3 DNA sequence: TGCAGCGTCGCCGGGACAGGGACAGTTAACTATGGCTACACCTTC.

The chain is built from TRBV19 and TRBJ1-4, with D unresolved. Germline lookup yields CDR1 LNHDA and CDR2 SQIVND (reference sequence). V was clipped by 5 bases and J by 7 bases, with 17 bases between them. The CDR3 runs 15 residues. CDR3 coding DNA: TGTGCCAGTAGTGCGTATTCGGACTTCAGTGAAAAACTGTTTTTT. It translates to CASSAYSDFSEKLFF.

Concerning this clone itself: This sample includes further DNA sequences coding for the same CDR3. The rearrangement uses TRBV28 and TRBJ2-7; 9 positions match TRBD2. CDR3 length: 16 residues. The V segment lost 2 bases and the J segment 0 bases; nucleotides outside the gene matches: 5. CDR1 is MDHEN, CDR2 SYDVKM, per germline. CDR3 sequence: CASSLGGGANSYEQYF. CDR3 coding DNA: TGTGCCAGCAGTTTAGGCGGGGGGGCGAACTCCTACGAGCAGTACTTC.

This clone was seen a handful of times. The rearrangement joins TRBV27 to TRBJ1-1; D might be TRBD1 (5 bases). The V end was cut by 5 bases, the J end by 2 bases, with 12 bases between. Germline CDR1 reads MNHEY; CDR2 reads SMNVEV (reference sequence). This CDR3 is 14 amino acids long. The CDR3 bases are TGTGCCAGCAGTGCCCTAGGGGTCAACACTGAAGCTTTCTTT. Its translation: CASSALGVNTEAFF.

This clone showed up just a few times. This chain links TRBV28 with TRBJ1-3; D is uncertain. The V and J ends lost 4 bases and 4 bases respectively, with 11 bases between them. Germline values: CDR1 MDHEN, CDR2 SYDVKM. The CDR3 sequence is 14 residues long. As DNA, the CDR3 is TGTGCCAGCAGTTATCCCCATCGGGGAAACACCATATATTTT. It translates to CASSYPHRGNTIYF.

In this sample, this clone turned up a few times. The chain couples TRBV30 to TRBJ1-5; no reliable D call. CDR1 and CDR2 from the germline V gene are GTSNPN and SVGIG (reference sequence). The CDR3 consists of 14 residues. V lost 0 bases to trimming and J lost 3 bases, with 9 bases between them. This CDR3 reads CAWSVGPNNQPQHF. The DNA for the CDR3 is TGTGCCTGGAGTGTTGGCCCAAACAATCAGCCCCAGCATTTT.

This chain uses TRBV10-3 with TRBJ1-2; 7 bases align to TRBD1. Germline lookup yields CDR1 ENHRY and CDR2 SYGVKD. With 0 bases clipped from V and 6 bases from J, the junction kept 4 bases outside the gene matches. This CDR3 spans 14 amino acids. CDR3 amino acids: CAISESTGYHGYTF. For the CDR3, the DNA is TGTGCCATCAGTGAGTCGACAGGGTACCATGGCTACACCTTC.

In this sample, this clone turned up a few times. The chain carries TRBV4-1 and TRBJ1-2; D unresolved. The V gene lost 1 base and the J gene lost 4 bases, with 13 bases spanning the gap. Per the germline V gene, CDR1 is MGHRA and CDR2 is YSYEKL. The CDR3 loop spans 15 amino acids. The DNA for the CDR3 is TGCGCCAGCAGCCAAGTTCTCACGGACTCCTATGGCTACACCTTC. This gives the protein CASSQVLTDSYGYTF.